These 5 T cell receptor beta chains originate from one sample sequenced in a study of T cells in Graves' hyperthyroidism and ophthalmopathy. Amplified TCR beta CDR3 regions derived from RNA transcripts. The HTBI primer set drove a first-round RT-PCR of the TCR CDR3. Each CDR3 protein gets one entry after TCRdb re-called the multiplex PCR reads with MiXCR. The sample lists 200,000 to 300,000 distinct CDR3 sequences, about 25% seen once, with around 32% in the top ten. The specimen was blood. The receptors were gathered from a woman in her forties with Graves' ophthalmopathy.

The table lists this clonotype with many counts. This chain's CDR3 is CASSMLSDRGYTF. The DNA of the CDR3 is TGTGCCAGCAGTATGCTATCGGACAGGGGCTACACCTTC. The chain links TRBV28 to TRBJ1-2, with TRBD1 identical over 7 bases. This CDR3 has 13 amino acids. Germline trimming cut 5 bases from V and 8 bases from J; bases unmatched to any gene: 8. CDR1 is MDHEN and CDR2 is SYDVKM in the germline V gene.

This clonotype was observed at least ten times. V usage is TRBV28 and J usage is TRBJ1-1; TRBD1 might be the D (5 bases). V lost 4 bases, J lost 4 bases, and 7 bases lay in between. Germline V gene sequence: CDR1 MDHEN, CDR2 SYDVKM. The CDR3 runs to 12 residues. This CDR3 is CASSSDSTEAFF. The DNA of the CDR3 is TGTGCCAGCAGTTCAGACAGCACTGAAGCTTTCTTT.

This clonotype was counted many times. The genes are TRBV28 and TRBJ2-7; D gene unclear. Germline CDR1 reads MDHEN; CDR2 reads SYDVKM. V dropped 5 bases and J dropped 4 bases, with 9 bases sitting between them. The CDR3 runs 12 residues. The DNA for the CDR3 is TGTGCCAGCAGTCCAGCCCTATACGAGCAGTACTTC. Translating gives CASSPALYEQYF.

This clonotype occurred many times. J is TRBJ2-5 and V is TRBV19; weak D call: TRBD2 (5 bases). Trimming shortened V by 3 bases and J by 5 bases, and 10 bases separated the two germline ends. Per germline, CDR1 LNHDA and CDR2 SQIVND (reference sequence). This CDR3 comprises 13 residues. The CDR3 here is CASSIGRGETQYF. In DNA, the CDR3 is TGTGCCAGTAGTATTGGTAGAGGGGAGACCCAGTACTTC.

This clonotype came up many times. The chain is built from TRBV27 and TRBJ2-2, with 12 nucleotides matching TRBD2. The CDR3 loop spans 18 amino acids. The germline V gene has CDR1 MNHEY and CDR2 SMNVEV (reference sequence). V was clipped by 3 bases and J by 5 bases; unmatched bases: 10. The DNA for the CDR3 is TGTGCCAGCAGTTTTGCTAGCGGGAGGGCACTGGGGACCGGGGAGCTGTTTTTT. Its protein is CASSFASGRALGTGELFF.